Following are 5 T cell receptor beta chains from one sample sequenced in a study of T cells in localized non-small cell lung cancer. Method: immunoSEQ multiplex PCR; TCRdb's copy keeps in-frame clones and lacks some. The sample has about 1,400 clones; roughly 20% are singletons. The sample in question was normal lung tissue next to the tumor, obtained before any cancer treatment. The receptors originated from a male donor at least 60 years old with stage I squamous cell lung carcinoma.

This clone was observed a few times. The chain joins TRBV11-3 to TRBJ1-5, with 8 nucleotides matching TRBD1. V was clipped by 1 base and J by 6 bases; unmatched bases: 8. This CDR3 is built from 16 residues. Germline V CDR1 and CDR2: SGHNT, YENEEA. The CDR3 spells CASSLGGDRRVQPQHF. DNA for the CDR3: TGTGCCAGCAGCTTAGGAGGGGACAGGCGGGTTCAGCCCCAGCATTTT.

The chain combines TRBV6-8 with TRBJ2-2; 7 bases are a match to TRBD1. The J segment lost 0 bases and the V segment lost 7 bases, leaving 20 bases of the junction unmatched. This CDR3 is built from 20 residues. Per the germline V gene, CDR1 is MNHGY and CDR2 is SAAAGT. CDR3 amino acids: CASIAPGQRIRPSNTGELFF. The CDR3 nucleotides read TGTGCCAGCATAGCCCCGGGACAGCGGATACGGCCTTCGAACACCGGGGAGCTGTTTTTT.

The chain joins TRBV19 to TRBJ2-1, with 9 bases identical to TRBD1. Germline V gives CDR1 LNHDA, CDR2 SQIVND (reference sequence). V shed 5 bases and J 2 bases; nucleotides not matched to a gene: 7. CDR3 length: 16 amino acids. The CDR3 DNA reads as TGTGCCAGTAGTTTGGACCGGGACAGGGCCTACAATGAGCAGTTCTTC. It specifies CASSLDRDRAYNEQFF.

Comment on this clone: Its ends do not fully match the called genes, so a read error is possible. The chain is built from TRBV9 and TRBJ1-1; possible D gene TRBD1, 6 bases. In germline, CDR1 is SGDLS, CDR2 YYNGEE. The CDR3 length is 16 residues. The DNA of the CDR3 is TGTGCCCGCAGCGGCGGGGGCGGGGGACCGAACACTGAAGCTTTCTTT. Translating it yields CARSGGGGGPNTEAFF.

By its share, this clone is medium-sized. V gene TRBV11-3 combines with J gene TRBJ2-7; the D gene is possibly TRBD1 (7 bases). From germline, CDR1 is SGHNT and CDR2 YENEEA. CDR3 length: 15 amino acids. Trimming removed 5 bases at V and 2 bases at J, with 16 bases between. In DNA, the CDR3 is TGTGCCAGCAGCCCGCGGGACAGCTTAGCCTACGAGCAGTACTTC. Translated, it gives CASSPRDSLAYEQYF.